The 28 T cell receptor beta chains below come from one sample, sequenced in a study of OX40 agonist ivuxolimab in advanced cancers. Sequencing used immunoSEQ multiplex PCR; TCRdb keeps in-frame clones, though not all of them. The table records tens of thousands of clones, more than 70% of them present only once. The source was CD4+ or CD8+ T cells sorted from blood, collected in a trial of the OX40 agonist ivuxolimab. These TCRs come from an adult with an advanced solid tumor such as melanoma, head and neck, liver or kidney cancer.

The chain couples TRBV28 to TRBJ1-5; 8 nucleotides agree with TRBD1. Trimming removed 6 bases from V and 6 bases from J; junction bases left unmatched: 10. This CDR3 spans 15 amino acids. Germline lookup yields CDR1 MDHEN and CDR2 SYDVKM. The CDR3 nucleotides are TGTGCCAGCAGGAGTCCCTTGGGACAGGTTCAGCCCCAGCATTTT. Encoded protein: CASRSPLGQVQPQHF. Full variable domain (remainder filled in from reference TRBV28 and TRBJ1-5): DVKVTQSSRYLVKRTGEKVFLECVQDMDHENMFWYRQDPGLGLRLIYFSYDVKMKEKGDIPEGYSVSREKKERFSLILESASTNQTSMYLCASRSPLGQVQPQHFGDGTRLSIL.

The V and J genes are TRBV6-5 and TRBJ1-2; D is unresolved. The V gene's germline CDR1 is MNHEY and CDR2 SVGAGI. Trimming shortened V by 0 bases and J by 3 bases, and 11 bases separated the two germline ends. The CDR3 is 15 amino acids. This CDR3 is CASSYSKPSHYGYTF. CDR3 in DNA: TGTGCCAGCAGTTACTCGAAACCCAGCCACTATGGCTACACCTTC.

The gene calls are TRBV7-9 and TRBJ2-5; D is undetermined. The germline V gene has CDR1 SEHNR and CDR2 FQNEAQ (reference sequence). V was trimmed by 2 bases and J by 4 bases, leaving 11 bases between them. The CDR3 consists of 14 residues. The DNA for the CDR3 is TGTGCCAGCAGCTTATTTTGGGGTGCAGAGACCCAGTACTTC. Its translation: CASSLFWGAETQYF.

The chain couples TRBV2 to TRBJ1-2; D call uncertain. V lost 5 bases and J lost 8, with 15 bases in between. CDR1 SNHLY and CDR2 FYNNEI come from the germline V gene. The CDR3 runs 13 residues. The DNA for the CDR3 is TGTGCCAGCAGTACAGACACCAGTGGGGGCTACACCTTC. Amino acid sequence: CASSTDTSGGYTF.

The V and J genes are TRBV6-6 and TRBJ1-2; D ambiguous. Germline lookup yields CDR1 MNHNY and CDR2 SVGAGI (reference sequence). Trimming cost V 0 bases and J 8 bases, with 7 bases left between them. The CDR3 runs to 12 residues. The CDR3 is CASSYSNGGYTF. The CDR3 DNA reads TGTGCCAGCAGTTACTCGAACGGGGGCTACACCTTC.

J is TRBJ2-3 and V is TRBV19; TRBD2 agrees at 10 bases. There are 14 residues in the CDR3. With 9 bases clipped from V and 6 bases from J, the junction kept 9 bases outside the gene matches. Germline assignment: CDR1 LNHDA and CDR2 SQIVND (reference sequence). The CDR3: CASQGLAERDTQYF. In DNA, the CDR3 is TGTGCCAGCCAAGGACTAGCGGAAAGGGATACGCAGTATTTT.

The CDR3 sequence is CAWSRLAGPTDTQYF. DNA of the CDR3: TGTGCCTGGAGTCGCCTAGCGGGGCCCACAGATACGCAGTATTTT. The chain has TRBV30 and TRBJ2-3; 9 bases match TRBD2. The V segment lost 2 bases and the J segment 2 bases; nucleotides outside the gene matches: 5. This CDR3 region has 15 residues. Per the germline V gene, CDR1 is GTSNPN and CDR2 is SVGIG (reference sequence).

The chain combines TRBV7-9 with TRBJ1-1; 11 bases fit TRBD1. Germline CDR1 SEHNR, CDR2 FQNEAQ (reference sequence). This CDR3 has 15 amino acids. J was trimmed by 5 bases and V by 5 bases; bases with no gene match: 7. CDR3 amino acids: CASSGRTGGRTEAFF. The CDR3 DNA reads as TGTGCCAGCAGCGGCCGGACAGGGGGCAGGACTGAAGCTTTCTTT.

The V and J genes are TRBV5-6 and TRBJ2-1; D call uncertain. The germline CDR1 and CDR2 sequences are SGHDT and YYEEEE. Trimming pared 2 bases from V and 0 bases from J, leaving 9 bases between. This CDR3 spans 15 amino acids. Written as DNA, the CDR3 is TGTGCCAGCAGCTTCGACGATAACTCCTACAATGAGCAGTTCTTC. This translates into CASSFDDNSYNEQFF.

V and J are TRBV28 and TRBJ1-3; 7 bases agree with TRBD1. V gave up 6 bases and J gave up 3 bases; unmatched junction bases: 8. The CDR3 loop spans 15 amino acids. Germline loops: CDR1 MDHEN, CDR2 SYDVKM. CDR3 coding DNA: TGTGCCAGCAGCCGAGTACAGGGGCATGGAAACACCATATATTTT. Its translation: CASSRVQGHGNTIYF.

The chain combines TRBV2 with TRBJ1-2; D is possibly TRBD1 (5 bases). The ends were cut back, 6 bases at V and 3 bases at J, with 11 bases in the middle. This CDR3 comprises 13 residues. Germline CDR1 reads SNHLY; CDR2 reads FYNNEI. The CDR3 spells CASSEGRYYGYTF. In nucleotides, the CDR3 is TGTGCCAGCAGCGAGGGACGGTACTATGGCTACACCTTC.

The rearrangement joins TRBV19 to TRBJ2-3; TRBD1 aligns across 10 bases. The CDR3 spans 18 residues. CDR1 is LNHDA and CDR2 is SQIVND in the germline V gene (reference sequence). The J segment lost 1 base and the V segment lost 5 bases, leaving 12 bases of the junction unmatched. CDR3 nucleotide sequence: TGTGCCAGTAGTTCCCCGGGACAGGGGACCGTCGGCACAGATACGCAGTATTTT. Its protein is CASSSPGQGTVGTDTQYF.

The chain couples TRBV5-6 to TRBJ1-5; D is undetermined. The CDR3 spans 14 residues. The germline gives CDR1 SGHDT, CDR2 YYEEEE. The V end lost 0 bases, the J end lost 3 bases, and 7 bases lay between the germline ends. CDR3 amino acids: CASSLGQNNQPQHF. Written as DNA, the CDR3 is TGTGCCAGCAGCTTGGGCCAGAACAATCAGCCCCAGCATTTT.

This rearrangement joins TRBV7-8 to TRBJ1-4; 8 bases fit TRBD1. V lost 4 bases and J lost 5; bases outside the gene matches: 3. The CDR3 is 14 amino acids. Germline CDR1 SGHVS, CDR2 FQNEAQ. The CDR3 protein is CASSSRDRNEKLFF. The CDR3 nucleotides read TGTGCCAGCAGCTCTCGGGACAGGAATGAAAAACTGTTTTTT.

The rearrangement links TRBV19 to TRBJ1-5; 8 bases align to TRBD1. CDR1 is LNHDA, CDR2 SQIVND, per germline (reference sequence). CDR3 length equals 16 residues. J gave up 0 bases and V 6 bases, and 7 bases lay outside the gene matches. The CDR3 DNA sequence: TGTGCCAGTAGCTATGGACAGGGCATTAGCAATCAGCCCCAGCATTTT. Protein product: CASSYGQGISNQPQHF.

J is TRBJ1-1 and V is TRBV7-2; D is unresolved. V shed 3 bases and J shed 3 bases, with 11 bases lying between them. The CDR3 is 14 residues long. Germline assignment: CDR1 SGHTA and CDR2 FQGNSA. In DNA, the CDR3 is TGTGCCAGCAGCTTTCTAGGGAGGGACACTGAAGCTTTCTTT. This encodes CASSFLGRDTEAFF.

V and J are TRBV23-1 and TRBJ2-7, with D maybe TRBD2 (5 bases). TRBV23-1 is an ORF, with its function uncertain. The CDR3 spans 16 residues. V was clipped by 0 bases and J by 0 bases, with 12 bases between them. For the CDR3, the DNA is TGCGCCAGCAGTCAATCGCGAGCGGATAGCTCCTACGAGCAGTACGTC. Protein product: CASSQSRADSSYEQYV.

The CDR3 sequence: CSVLRERGYGYTF. The CDR3 bases are TGCAGCGTCCTTCGGGAGCGGGGCTATGGCTACACCTTC. The V and J genes are TRBV29-1 and TRBJ1-2; D unresolved. CDR1 is SQVTM, CDR2 ANQGSEA, per germline. V was cut by 6 bases and J by 4 bases, with 15 bases left in between. The CDR3 extends over 13 amino acids. Variable domain in full (rest from reference TRBV29-1 and TRBJ1-2): SAVISQKPSRDICQRGTSLTIQCQVDSQVTMMFWYRQQPGQSLTLIATANQGSEATYESGFVIDKFPISRPNLTFSTLTVSNMSPEDSSIYLCSVLRERGYGYTFGSGTRLTVV.

The V gene is TRBV7-3, the J gene TRBJ1-3; D is perhaps TRBD1 (5 bases). V was shortened by 5 bases and J by 0 bases, with 11 bases between the two germline ends. CDR1 SGHTA and CDR2 FQGTGA come from the germline V gene. This CDR3 has 15 amino acids. CDR3 nucleotide sequence: TGTGCCAGCAGCGTTGGGACGGGCTCTGGAAACACCATATATTTT. Translated: CASSVGTGSGNTIYF. Using reference TRBV7-3 and TRBJ1-3 for the parts outside the CDR3, the full variable domain is GAGVSQTPSNKVTEKGKYVELRCDPISGHTALYWYRQSLGQGPEFLIYFQGTGAADDSGLPNDRFFAVRPEGSVSTLKIQRTERGDSAVYLCASSVGTGSGNTIYFGEGSWLTVV.

The rearrangement uses TRBV5-1 and TRBJ1-2, with D unresolved. V dropped 5 bases and J dropped 6 bases, with 17 bases sitting between them. There are 14 residues in the CDR3. Germline lookup yields CDR1 SGHRS and CDR2 YFSETQ. This CDR3 is CASRSYGESNGYTF. DNA for the CDR3: TGCGCCAGCAGGTCCTATGGGGAATCTAATGGCTACACCTTC. Full variable domain (outside the CDR3, taken from reference TRBV5-1 and TRBJ1-2): KAGVTQTPRYLIKTRGQQVTLSCSPISGHRSVSWYQQTPGQGLQFLFEYFSETQRNKGNFPGRFSGRQFSNSRSEMNVSTLELGDSALYLCASRSYGESNGYTFGSGTRLTVV.

This clone was seen a few times. The CDR3 region has the DNA TGCAGCGTTTCTGGGGACAACACTGAAGCTTTCTTT. Protein sequence: CSVSGDNTEAFF. The gene calls are TRBV29-1 and TRBJ1-1, with D perhaps TRBD1 (5 bases). Germline assignment: CDR1 SQVTM and CDR2 ANQGSEA. Trimming shortened V by 5 bases and J by 2 bases, and 9 bases separated the two germline ends. The CDR3 covers 12 residues.

This clone appeared once. The V gene is TRBV15, the J gene TRBJ1-5, with D uncertain. V was clipped by 0 bases and J by 4 bases, with 10 bases between them. The CDR3 spans 15 residues. From germline, CDR1 is LNHNV and CDR2 YYDKDF (reference sequence). CDR3 region: CATSRDPGTNQPQHF. CDR3 bases: TGTGCCACCAGCAGAGATCCCGGAACTAATCAGCCCCAGCATTTT. Filled out from reference TRBV15 and TRBJ1-5, the complete variable domain reads DAMVIQNPRYQVTQFGKPVTLSCSQTLNHNVMYWYQQKSSQAPKLLFHYYDKDFNNEADTPDNFQSRRPNTSFCFLDIRSPGLGDTAMYLCATSRDPGTNQPQHFGDGTRLSIL.

This rearrangement joins TRBV21-1 to TRBJ1-2; TRBD1, the table's D call, was not compared with the DNA. TRBV21-1 is given as a pseudogene. The CDR3 has 17 amino acids. CDR3 loop: CASSKAVKTETNYGYTF. The CDR3 DNA follows: TGTGCCAGCAGCAAAGCGGTAAAGACAGAAACTAACTATGGCTACACCTTC.

V gene TRBV28 combines with J gene TRBJ2-7, with D unresolved. The CDR3 has 12 residues. Germline CDR1 is MDHEN and CDR2 is SYDVKM. The V end was cut by 8 bases, the J end by 7 bases, with 15 bases between. The CDR3 nucleotides are TGTGCCAGCCGCCCGGGTTTGGGGGAGCAGTACTTC. Amino acids: CASRPGLGEQYF.

This chain connects TRBV7-9 to TRBJ2-2; D is unresolved. The length of the CDR3 is 13 residues. V dropped 6 bases and J dropped 3 bases, with 8 bases sitting between them. Germline assignment: CDR1 SEHNR and CDR2 FQNEAQ (reference sequence). CDR3 residues: CASRQYDTGELFF. The CDR3 DNA is TGTGCCAGCAGACAATATGACACCGGGGAGCTGTTTTTT. The full variable domain, its missing parts supplied by reference TRBV7-9 and TRBJ2-2, is DTGVSQNPRHKITKRGQNVTFRCDPISEHNRLYWYRQTLGQGPEFLTYFQNEAQLEKSRLLSDRFSAERPKGSFSTLEIQRTEQGDSAMYLCASRQYDTGELFFGEGSRLTVL.

The rearrangement links TRBV21-1 to TRBJ2-1; TRBD2, as called in the table, went unchecked against the DNA. TRBV21-1 corresponds to a pseudogene. The CDR3 contains 21 residues. The CDR3 nucleotides are TGTGCCAGCAGCAAAGTTATGGGACTAGCGGGAGGGTTCGTCGCCTACAATGAGCAGTTCTTC. It translates to CASSKVMGLAGGFVAYNEQFF.

A single count supports this clone. The chain is built from TRBV9 and TRBJ2-3; D is perhaps TRBD1 (7 bases). The length of the CDR3 is 15 residues. Germline CDR1 is SGDLS and CDR2 is YYNGEE. Trimming removed 0 bases at V and 4 bases at J, with 12 bases between. This chain's CDR3 is CASSVETRGPDTQYF. Written as DNA, the CDR3 is TGTGCCAGCAGCGTAGAGACTAGGGGGCCAGATACGCAGTATTTT.

CDR3 loop: CASSLSGSHTGELFF. CDR3 coding DNA: TGTGCCAGCAGCTTAAGCGGGAGTCACACCGGGGAGCTGTTTTTT. The V call is TRBV5-4, the J call TRBJ2-2; TRBD2 aligns across 8 bases. Germline loops: CDR1 SGHNT, CDR2 YYREEE (reference sequence). CDR3 length equals 15 residues. J lost 3 bases, V lost 2 bases, and 3 bases had no gene match.